Sequencing of this T cell receptor (beta chain) was carried out in a study of blood T cells in healthy people across ages. General observations from the study: For the donors, CMV status was unknown and possibly confounded expanded clonotype changes.

This clonotype showed up just a few times. The target antigen is unknown. Germline values: CDR1 MDHEN, CDR2 SYDVKM. J was trimmed by 2 bases and V by 6 bases; bases with no gene match: 5. The CDR3 runs to 14 residues. Total RNA was extracted at no less than 5 micrograms per sample. The use of a sample-barcoded 5' primer and a J-beta primer mix characterized a second PCR of roughly 6 to 11 cycles. The authors tagged each cDNA molecule using a template-switch adaptor with 12 random nucleotides. TCRdb reprocessed the 5' RACE reads with MiXCR, giving one entry per CDR3 protein. The sample yields roughly 800,000 distinct CDR3 sequences, about three fifths seen once.

The chain uses TRBV28 and TRBJ2-3, with 7 bases fitting TRBD2. Specimen: blood. The sequence was collected from a man aged 25 to 45 in good health. CDR3 sequence reads: CASRPGGITDTQYF. The CDR3 DNA is TGTGCCAGCAGGCCGGGGGGAATCACAGATACGCAGTATTTT.